The rows below give T cell receptor beta chains drawn from one sample of a study of metastatic and nonmetastatic thyroid tumors. TCRdb re-clonotyped the PCR reads through MiXCR. The sample contains 30,000 to 50,000 clones, 13% of which appear only once. What was sequenced was blood. The receptor set was obtained from a female donor with papillary thyroid cancer or a benign thyroid nodule (not recorded which). Some clones in this sample may be carry-over from other donors' samples. The CDR3 runs from the conserved cysteine through the conserved F or W. The order of the fields is V gene, J gene, clone size, CDR3 protein. Only some rows state a clone size, as once, few, many or a class for expanded clones.

TRBV30	TRBJ1-2	many	CAWSGSPSNYGYTF
TRBV6-1	TRBJ1-1	many	CASSLRDRTYTEAFF
TRBV3-1	TRBJ2-1	many	CASSPSRTSYNEQFF
TRBV29-1	TRBJ1-4	many	CSVAAGNPNEKLFF
TRBV5-1	TRBJ1-4	many	CAPTRGANNEKLFF
TRBV28	TRBJ2-6	-	CASSSTGSGANLLTF
TRBV6-1	TRBJ2-5	many	CASSERGMAGVKGETQYF
TRBV9	TRBJ2-1	many	CASSARLSSGYNEQFF
TRBV3-1	TRBJ2-5	many	CASSRKGLSQETQYF
TRBV7-9	TRBJ1-2	many	CASSLGSGWGSYTF
TRBV2	TRBJ2-2	many	CASSIQGANGELFF
TRBV11-2	TRBJ2-3	many	CASSSRAKGGDTQYF
TRBV20-1	TRBJ2-7	many	CSARDPRTNLSYEQYF
TRBV29-1	TRBJ2-1	many	CSVRPGENEQFF
TRBV5-1	TRBJ2-2	many	CASSFLAGGPGELFF
TRBV5-6	TRBJ1-2	many	CASSSQGRDYGYTF
TRBV12-3/TRBV12-4	TRBJ2-5	many	CASTLGETQYF
TRBV28	TRBJ2-1	many	CASSPPSGRAGGSYNEQFF
TRBV7-9	TRBJ2-1	many	CASSSRGVLGNEQFF
TRBV20-1	TRBJ1-2	-	CSAAGTGLNYGYTF
TRBV24-1	TRBJ2-5	many	CATSDFDQQETQYF
TRBV7-8	TRBJ1-1	many	CASRRTGGSMNTEAFF
TRBV20-1	TRBJ2-7	many	CSAPSTPGGYEQYF
TRBV20-1	TRBJ2-2	many	CSTPLPNTGELFF
TRBV6-1	TRBJ2-1	-	CASARNNEQFF
TRBV7-6	TRBJ2-7	many	CASSLGGLAAEQYF
TRBV5-1	TRBJ1-1	many	CASSWEGGRTEAFF
TRBV5-8	TRBJ2-1	many	CASSLYMRTGSNEQFF